The present TCR beta chain was sequenced within a study of Graves' ophthalmopathy and Graves' hyperthyroidism. This clonotype occurred many times. Germline-derived CDR1 and CDR2 are MNHNS and SASEGT. J was trimmed by 3 bases and V by 6 bases; bases with no gene match: 8. This CDR3 spans 14 amino acids. Hyperthyroidism patients, aged 18 to 65, were newly diagnosed, under 2 months' duration. RNA transcripts served as template for amplifying TCR beta CDR3 sequences. Amplification began with first-round RT-PCR using HTBI primers, then second-round multiplex PCR was performed. TCRdb independently ran MiXCR on the multiplex PCR reads; one entry per CDR3 protein. The sample has about 400,000 distinct CDR3 sequences, roughly 15% seen once.

This chain connects TRBV6-1 to TRBJ2-7; 7 nucleotides agree with TRBD1. Input material: peripheral blood. The TCR originated in a woman under 30 with stable Graves' hyperthyroidism. This CDR3 is CASRAYRGFYEQYF. In DNA form, the CDR3 reads TGTGCCAGCAGGGCATACAGGGGTTTCTACGAGCAGTACTTC.